The 8 T cell receptor beta chains presented below share a single source sample, sequenced in a study of blood T cell repertoires in COVID-19. Using immunoSEQ multiplex PCR, the repertoire was profiled, and TCRdb retains in-frame clones only, with some absent. Of about 270,000 clones in the sample, about 89% are singletons; the top ten hold approximately 10%. Sequenced: peripheral blood. These receptors originate from a man aged 40-50 years with active or convalescent COVID-19.

V usage is TRBV28 and J usage is TRBJ2-7, with TRBD2 identical over 8 bases. Germline V CDR1 and CDR2: MDHEN, SYDVKM. The CDR3 contains 16 residues. V trimming: 3 bases; J trimming: 3 bases; junction bases outside the gene matches: 10. The CDR3 reads CASSFKAVAGFYEQYF. In DNA, the CDR3 is TGTGCCAGCAGTTTTAAGGCGGTAGCGGGATTCTACGAGCAGTACTTC.

The chain links TRBV29-1 to TRBJ2-1; D may be TRBD2 (7 bases). CDR1 is SQVTM, CDR2 ANQGSEA, per germline. V gave up 7 bases and J gave up 8 bases, with 18 bases separating them. The CDR3 contains 13 residues. CDR3 sequence (DNA): TGCAGCGGGAGAGGGGGGGGCACTTATGAGCAGTTCTTC. Translated, it gives CSGRGGGTYEQFF.

This clone was seen just once. This chain links TRBV19 with TRBJ2-3; 9 positions match TRBD2. Germline CDR1 is LNHDA and CDR2 is SQIVND (reference sequence). This CDR3 is built from 15 residues. V dropped 4 bases and J dropped 6; count of bases not matched to a gene: 8. CDR3 DNA: TGTGCCAGTAGTACAAATAGCGGGAGTTGGGATACGCAGTATTTT. Translating gives CASSTNSGSWDTQYF.

This clone was detected only once. This rearrangement joins TRBV3-1 (or the pseudogene TRBV3-2) to TRBJ2-7; the D gene is possibly TRBD1 (5 bases). The germline CDR1 and CDR2 sequences are LGHDT and YNNKEL (reference sequence). Trimming took 2 bases from V and 6 from J, leaving 11 bases between them. The CDR3 sequence is 13 residues long. CDR3 protein: CASSQPPGIEQYF. CDR3 bases: TGTGCCAGCAGCCAACCTCCAGGGATCGAGCAGTACTTC.

This clone appeared a single time. J is TRBJ2-1 and V is TRBV5-1; TRBD2 is a possible D gene (6 bases). Trimming removed 1 base from V and 7 bases from J, with 21 bases in between. This CDR3 is built from 17 residues. The V gene's germline CDR1 is SGHRS and CDR2 YFSETQ. The CDR3 reads CASSLSNLARGGNEQFF. The CDR3 coding sequence is TGCGCCAGCAGCTTGAGCAACCTGGCCCGAGGAGGGAATGAGCAGTTCTTC.

This chain connects TRBV6-5 to TRBJ1-2, with 9 nucleotides matching TRBD1. Germline V gene lookup returns CDR1 MNHEY and CDR2 SVGAGI. Trimming removed 7 bases from V and 0 bases from J; junction bases left unmatched: 6. The CDR3 has 15 amino acids. CDR3 coding DNA: TGTGCCAGCAAAGGACAGGGGCCAGCTAACTATGGCTACACCTTC. Residues: CASKGQGPANYGYTF.

The chain links TRBV6-4 to TRBJ1-1, with D perhaps TRBD1 (5 bases). The CDR3 runs to 13 residues. V shed 5 bases and J shed 5 bases, with 12 bases lying between them. Germline V gene lookup returns CDR1 MRHNA and CDR2 SNTAGT. CDR3 in amino acids: CASSLARGTEAFF. CDR3 nucleotide sequence: TGTGCCAGCAGTCTGGCTCGGGGGACTGAAGCTTTCTTT.

For this clone: One end of the junction does not line up with germline, which may come from a read error. The V gene is TRBV7-7, the J gene TRBJ1-5; D not certain. The CDR3 runs to 16 residues. The germline V gene encodes CDR1 SSHAT and CDR2 FNYEAQ (reference sequence). The chain's CDR3 is CASSWGGGGHGQPQHF. The CDR3 nucleotides are TGTGCTAGCAGCTGGGGAGGAGGCGGTCACGGTCAGCCCCAGCATTTT.